Reported below is one T cell receptor (beta chain). The antigen is not known. The sample comes from a study of T cell repertoires in cytomegalovirus infection. TCRdb itself ran the reads through MiXCR, one entry per CDR3 protein. Here the sample spans around 900,000 distinct CDR3 sequences, less than 35% being singletons. Points from the study as a whole: In two of eight donors, the top clonotype was HLA-C-restricted CMV-specific.

The clonotype comes from a human donor in good health (CMV status not recorded). Some clones in this sample may be carry-over from other donors' samples. Sequencing used cultured CD8+ T cells from PBMCs, obtained from culture after CMV antigen stimulation.

CDR3 in DNA: TGTGCCAGCACCTCCCTGGAGACCGAAAAAGATACGCAGTATTTT. This sequence encodes CASTSLETEKDTQYF. The chain has TRBV7-8 and TRBJ2-3; D not resolved. Trimming removed 7 bases from V and 5 bases from J, with 19 bases in between. This CDR3 is 15 amino acids long. Germline assignment: CDR1 SGHVS and CDR2 FQNEAQ.